These T cell receptor beta chains were read from a single sample in a study of blood T cell repertoires in COVID-19. Only in-frame clones appear in the TCRdb table, and some are missing; sequencing was by immunoSEQ multiplex PCR. This sample has more than 250,000 clones, with over 75% found just once. Sequenced: peripheral blood. The origin of the receptors is a man aged 45-60 years with active or convalescent COVID-19. Both conserved end residues are part of each CDR3. D genes are given only for firm matches. Size is omitted from some rows. Given values are once, few, many or a class for expanded clones.

TRBV5-1,TRBD2,few,17,TRBJ2-5,TGCGCCAGCAGCCCAGGACTAGCGGTTGGGTACCAAGAGACCCAGTACTTC,CASSPGLAVGYQETQYF
TRBV7-8,TRBD2,few,18,TRBJ2-7,TGTGCCAGCAGCTTAGGGGTATTCGGGCTAGCGGGGCCCTACGAGCAGTACTTC,CASSLGVFGLAGPYEQYF
TRBV6-5,.,.,14,TRBJ1-2,TGTGCCAGCAGCCGGGCGAGGGGGGGCTATGGCTACACCTTC,CASSRARGGYGYTF
TRBV27,.,.,14,TRBJ2-5,TGTGCCAGCAGTGCCGCGGGGAGGAAAGAGACCCAGTACTTC,CASSAAGRKETQYF
TRBV9,TRBD2,.,14,TRBJ2-3,TGTGCCAGCAGCGAAGCGGGAGACACAGATACGCAGTATTTT,CASSEAGDTDTQYF
TRBV7-2,.,.,13,TRBJ1-1,TGTGCCAGCAGCTTAGGGGGACAAACTGAAGCTTTCTTT,CASSLGGQTEAFF
TRBV29-1,TRBD1,.,14,TRBJ2-7,TGCAGCGTTGAAGAGCGGGACAGGGGGTACGAGCAGTACTTC,CSVEERDRGYEQYF
TRBV27,.,.,17,TRBJ1-6,TGTGCCAGCAGTCGGCGGGGTGGGGTCTCCTATAATTCACCCCTCCACTTT,CASSRRGGVSYNSPLHF
TRBV30,TRBD1,few,14,TRBJ1-1,TGTGCCTGGAAAACCGGGACAGGGTACACTGAAGCTTTCTTT,CAWKTGTGYTEAFF
TRBV9,.,.,15,TRBJ2-1,TGTGCCAGCAGCGCTCCGGGACTCTCCTACAATGAGCAGTTCTTC,CASSAPGLSYNEQFF
TRBV2,TRBD1,.,14,TRBJ2-5,TGTGCCAGCAGAAAGGACAGGGGGCCAGAGACCCAGTACTTC,CASRKDRGPETQYF
TRBV4-2,TRBD2,.,16,TRBJ2-7,TGTGCCAGCAGCCAAGAGGCTAGCGGGAGAGGAGGCGAGCAGTACTTC,CASSQEASGRGGEQYF
TRBV27,TRBD2,once,15,TRBJ2-5,TGTGCCAGCAGCCCCTGGGTAGCGGGACAAGAGACCCAGTACTTC,CASSPWVAGQETQYF
TRBV28,TRBD1,.,16,TRBJ1-4,TGTGCCAGCCGGCCGCACCGGGACAGGACTAATGAAAAACTGTTTTTT,CASRPHRDRTNEKLFF